This passage covers 7 T cell receptor beta chains from one sample sequenced in a study of siplizumab effects on memory and regulatory T cells. The mixed lymphocyte reaction cells underwent coculture at 37°C for 6 days. No antigen has been assigned to these receptors. Only in-frame clones appear in the TCRdb table, and some are missing; sequencing was by immunoSEQ multiplex PCR. The top ten hold over 8.5% of the sample, which has 11,000 to 15,000 clones, almost 50% seen once. Sequencing was performed on CFSE-low (dividing) CD4+ T cells sorted from an allogeneic mixed lymphocyte reaction. The receptor source for this set is a human donor in good health; the cells came from an allogeneic mixed lymphocyte reaction.

The V and J genes are TRBV18 and TRBJ2-3, with D perhaps being TRBD1 or TRBD2 (5 bases each). From germline, CDR1 is KGHSH and CDR2 LQKENI. CDR3 length equals 17 residues. V was pared by 5 bases and J by 0 bases, with 18 bases between. The CDR3 DNA follows: TGTGCCAGCTCAACGACACGGGGCAGTACCAGCACAGATACGCAGTATTTT. Its translation is CASSTTRGSTSTDTQYF.

This chain connects TRBV11-2 to TRBJ1-4; D is uncertain. The CDR3 runs 13 residues. With 0 bases removed from V and 10 bases from J, the gap between germline ends came to 9 bases. CDR1 is SGHAT, CDR2 FQNNGV, per germline. The CDR3 protein is CASSLDGVGKLFF. CDR3 coding DNA: TGTGCCAGCAGCTTAGATGGGGTAGGAAAACTGTTTTTT. Based on the CDR3 plus reference TRBV11-2 and TRBJ1-4, the full variable domain is EAGVAQSPRYKIIEKRQSVAFWCNPISGHATLYWYQQILGQGPKLLIQFQNNGVVDDSQLPKDRFSAERLKGVDSTLKIQPAKLEDSAVYLCASSLDGVGKLFFGSGTQLSVL.

This clone was seen more than once but under ten times. The V call is TRBV18, the J call TRBJ1-2; TRBD1 matches at 9 bases. There are 13 residues in the CDR3. V lost 8 bases, J lost 5 bases, and 6 bases stayed unmatched. Germline V gene data show CDR1 as KGHSH and CDR2 as LQKENI. The CDR3 nucleotides are TGTGCCAGCGGACCGGACAGGGGATATGGCTACACCTTC. Translated, it gives CASGPDRGYGYTF.

V usage is TRBV10-3 and J usage is TRBJ2-5; a weak D match, TRBD1 (6 bases). The ends were cut back, 7 bases at V and 4 bases at J, with 10 bases in the middle. Germline V gene lookup returns CDR1 ENHRY and CDR2 SYGVKD. CDR3 length: 12 amino acids. CDR3 coding DNA: TGTGCCATCACTTCGGACAGAGAGACCCAGTACTTC. Translated: CAITSDRETQYF.

The J gene is TRBJ2-7, the V gene TRBV7-3; 7 positions agree with TRBD1. The J call is in doubt because the DNA end fits TRBJ2-1 better. The CDR3 runs to 15 residues. Germline V gene sequence: CDR1 SGHTA, CDR2 FQGTGA. CDR3 bases: TGTGCCAGCAGCTTAGACAGGGCCTCCTACAATGAGCAGTTCTTC. Translating gives CASSLDRASYNEQFF.

The chain is built from TRBV9 and TRBJ1-3; 9 bases fit TRBD1. The CDR3 sequence is 16 residues long. Germline CDR1 is SGDLS and CDR2 is YYNGEE. Unmatched junction bases numbered 6, after V lost 1 base and J lost 4 bases. CDR3 amino acids: CASSVTPDRGGNTIYF. The CDR3 bases are TGTGCCAGCAGCGTAACCCCGGACAGGGGAGGAAACACCATATATTTT.

This clone showed up just a few times. V is TRBV5-1 and J is TRBJ2-7, with D perhaps TRBD2 (7 bases). The CDR3 is 15 residues long. Germline values: CDR1 SGHRS, CDR2 YFSETQ. Deletions cut 3 bases from V and 7 bases from J, with 20 bases between. CDR3 protein: CASSSRGGASWEQYF. Written as DNA, the CDR3 is TGCGCCAGCAGCTCCCGAGGGGGGGCGTCGTGGGAGCAGTACTTC.